The following is a TCR beta chain sequence with its context. Only a few counts were recorded for this clonotype. Its antigen has not been determined. There are no base qualities to consult, and no much larger clone falls within one base. The donors were some 39 Caucasian individuals from Russia, aged roughly 6 to 95 years, who were systemically healthy. About 10 milliliters of peripheral blood were drawn from each donor into EDTA-treated Vacutainer tubes. Ficoll-Paque density-gradient centrifugation was used to isolate PBMCs, with at least 6.5 million per sample. Trizol reagent was used to extract total RNA from the PBMCs, yielding at least 5 micrograms per sample. For every donor, an aliquot of PBMCs went through flow cytometry to measure the percentages of naive CD45RAhigh/CD27high T cells. These data belong to a study of blood T cells in healthy people across ages (dated by TCRdb to between 2014 and 2017). With respect to the entire study: In model experiments, template switching captured about one uniquely barcoded TCR beta cDNA molecule for every two T cells. Age-related changes in TCR beta repertoire diversity were measured in the study by deep sequencing normalized with unique cDNA molecular identifiers. The donors were divided into four age groups: young (average around 17 years), middle-aged (almost 40), aged (about 60) and long-lived (82). Two additional independent replicas of 1 million unique cDNA reads from the same blood draw were analyzed for two donors (one aged 18 to 30 and one aged 80 or older). What the authors observed across the whole study: Observed TCR beta diversity per million T cells fell roughly linearly with age, and a significant reduction was already apparent by age roughly 40. The percentage of naive T cells measured by flow cytometry correlated strongly with observed TCR beta diversity. Total diversity estimates from one million sequenced T cells were considered lower bounds and underestimates. Bulk unsorted PBMC profiling prevented conclusive comparison of naive and antigen-experienced compartments. Compared with the aged group, more naive CD4+ T cells, fewer expanded clones and increased TCR diversity were shown by the long-lived group, suggesting age selection. Because donor CMV infection status was unknown, age-related changes in expanded clonotypes were potentially confounded.

The CDR3 starts with the cysteine, ends with the phenylalanine, and has 15 residues. Only the CDR3 region is kept as DNA, spanning 45 bases read in frame from base 1. As encoded in the germline V gene (reference sequence), CDR1 is LNHDA while CDR2 is SQIVND. Trimming takes 7 bases from V and 6 bases from J, and the germline ends sit 21 bases apart. Library creation used 5' RACE. Sequencing used an Illumina HiSeq 2500. A second PCR of about 7 to 12 cycles was run with a J-beta primer mix and a sample-barcoded 5' primer. Each TCR beta cDNA molecule received a unique molecular identifier from a template-switch 5' adaptor carrying 12 random nucleotides. At least 2.5 million CDR3-containing paired-end reads were obtained from each sample. First-strand cDNA synthesis was performed from all RNA using the Mint cDNA synthesis kit, with priming by a TRBC-specific oligonucleotide. All cDNA was treated with uracil-DNA glycosylase and then went through a first 18-cycle PCR with the universal primers M1SS and BC2_uni_R. In the source study's methods: For normalization, 1 million high-quality reads, each with a distinct molecular identifier, were randomly selected from each sample. Instead of being binned into consensus sequences, reads that shared molecular identifiers were thrown out. MiTCR, set to a Q25 quality threshold and the strictest error-elimination algorithm, was used for CDR3 identification, clonotype clustering and error correction. A nonparametric unseen species model with Euler transformation was used to estimate a lower bound on total TCR beta diversity. TCRdb reran the public reads through fastp at Q25 and MiXCR, keeping productive beta chains. Each CDR3 protein gets just one entry, which takes the most common genes and DNA from the rows behind it. The V and J calls were not made by the authors but by TCRdb's processing. The sample yields fewer than 1,200,000 distinct CDR3 sequences; roughly 24% were counted once. Approximately 0.71% of the sample is held by the ten biggest clonotypes.

This sample was shared with a second study, whose subject was T cells of mothers and their children. According to the second study: Nine systemically healthy Caucasian individuals, comprising three mothers and their six children, were included as donors. cDNA synthesis consumed the entire amount of extracted RNA, loaded at approximately 1.6 ug RNA in each 15 ul reaction. In the second PCR, the M1S primer added sample barcodes and 2-4 random nucleotides. Over 8 million TCR beta CDR3 reads came from each mother, compared with some 3.1 million reads from each child. Thymic selection shapes the output of TCR recombination in a similar way in related and unrelated pairs, and inherited differences have a minor effect. Normalized repertoire overlap was always slightly but never significantly higher in related than unrelated mother-child pairs. No persistent microchimeric T cell clones were found, with a detection sensitivity of approximately 100 clones per million clonotypes. The study used deep NGS to compare TCR beta repertoires of mothers and children, seeking features distinguishing related mother-child pairs from unrelated individuals. Mothers averaged approximately 41 +/- 4 years of age and children averaged roughly 11 +/- 4 years. After adapters were ligated using NEBNext reagents, the libraries underwent 100+100 nt paired-end sequencing on an Illumina HiSeq 2000. To prevent cross-contamination, the mother and child libraries were prepared one month apart and sequenced in separate runs. Each donor had between about 450,000 and 2,100,000 distinct TCR beta clonotypes identified. Naive TCR beta clonotypes were estimated from low-frequency clonotypes matched to each donor's FACS-determined naive share, without sorting.

The specimen was blood. The source is a girl aged 2 to 9 in good health. The rearrangement joined TRBV19 to TRBJ1-2; no D segment can be confidently identified. This receptor has the CDR3 CASTNPPGRVDGYTF. The DNA sequence is TGTGCCAGTACTAATCCACCTGGCCGGGTAGATGGCTACACCTTC.